These 30 T cell receptor beta chains were sequenced from one sample in a study of shared clonotypes between healthy human individuals. TCRdb's copy holds only in-frame clones and misses some; the assay was immunoSEQ multiplex PCR. The table lists around 2.5 million clones, approximately 93% of them singletons. What was sequenced was naive CD4+ T cells from PBMCs. Subset denoted: CD45RA+ positively selected. The origin of the receptors is a man in his late teens or twenties in good health. Some clones in this sample may be carry-over from other donors' samples.

The chain carries TRBV20-1 and TRBJ2-7; possibly TRBD2 for D (6 bases). Germline CDR1 DFQATT, CDR2 SNEGSKA (reference sequence). CDR3 length: 10 residues. V was pared by 6 bases and J by 5 bases, with 8 bases between. The CDR3 protein is CSAGGDEQYF. CDR3 bases: TGCAGTGCCGGGGGTGACGAGCAGTACTTC.

This sequence joins TRBV7-3 and TRBJ2-1; the D gene is possibly TRBD1 (6 bases). Per the germline V gene, CDR1 is SGHTA and CDR2 is FQGTGA. Trimming removed 0 bases at V and 0 bases at J, with 12 bases between. The CDR3 is 17 residues long. The CDR3 loop is CASSLTAGVSSYNEQFF. In nucleotides, the CDR3 is TGTGCCAGCAGCTTAACGGCAGGGGTGAGCTCCTACAATGAGCAGTTCTTC. Full variable domain (outside the CDR3, taken from reference TRBV7-3 and TRBJ2-1): GAGVSQTPSNKVTEKGKYVELRCDPISGHTALYWYRQSLGQGPEFLIYFQGTGAADDSGLPNDRFFAVRPEGSVSTLKIQRTERGDSAVYLCASSLTAGVSSYNEQFFGPGTRLTVL.

This chain links TRBV19 with TRBJ2-1; 13 bases line up with TRBD2. The germline V gene encodes CDR1 LNHDA and CDR2 SQIVND (reference sequence). The CDR3 loop spans 17 amino acids. After removal of 6 bases from V and 8 bases from J, the junction contained 13 bases not matched to a gene. The CDR3 coding sequence is TGTGCCAGTAGCAGACTAGCGGGGGGTTCTACTGTTGATGAGCAGTTCTTC. It codes for CASSRLAGGSTVDEQFF.

This chain links TRBV20-1 with TRBJ2-1; no reliable D call. The CDR3 totals 11 residues. V gave up 3 bases and J gave up 6 bases, with 6 bases separating them. Germline V gene lookup returns CDR1 DFQATT and CDR2 SNEGSKA (reference sequence). The CDR3 here is CSARAANEQFF. DNA of the CDR3: TGCAGTGCTAGGGCAGCCAATGAGCAGTTCTTC.

The chain couples TRBV28 to TRBJ1-2, with a possible D match to TRBD1 (6 bases). The CDR3 totals 11 residues. V was trimmed by 5 bases and J by 8 bases, leaving 9 bases between them. Germline CDR1 reads MDHEN; CDR2 reads SYDVKM. DNA of the CDR3: TGTGCCAGCAGTCACAGGGAGGGCTACACCTTC. It yields the protein CASSHREGYTF.

The V and J genes are TRBV19 and TRBJ2-4; D uncertain. CDR1 and CDR2 from the germline V gene are LNHDA and SQIVND (reference sequence). The CDR3 loop spans 15 amino acids. V lost 5 bases and J lost 0, with 11 bases in between. The CDR3 nucleotides are TGTGCCAGTAGTCTACCAGACCTAGCCAAAAACATTCAGTACTTC. Amino acids: CASSLPDLAKNIQYF.

Note on this clone: The germline gene is not matched at one end of the junction; a read error may be the cause. The chain links TRBV9 to TRBJ1-3; TRBD1 is a possible D gene (5 bases). Germline V CDR1 and CDR2: SGDLS, YYNGEE. The CDR3 loop spans 8 amino acids. For the CDR3, the DNA is TGTGCCAGCGAACGCGGGGGATTT. It encodes CASERGGF.

J is TRBJ2-7 and V is TRBV5-6, with D maybe TRBD2 (6 bases). The CDR3 has 14 amino acids. Germline loops: CDR1 SGHDT, CDR2 YYEEEE. V was shortened by 4 bases and J by 2 bases, with 13 bases between the two germline ends. The CDR3 region has the DNA TGTGCCAGCAGCCTATTCGGGAGACCCTACGAGCAGTACTTC. This translates into CASSLFGRPYEQYF.

As regards this clone: The same CDR3 also results from other DNA sequences found in this sample. The genes are TRBV29-1 and TRBJ1-1, with unresolved D. Germline loops: CDR1 SQVTM, CDR2 ANQGSEA. V was cut by 6 bases and J by 0 bases, with 11 bases left in between. The CDR3 loop spans 13 amino acids. CDR3 loop: CSVGRRMNTEAFF. The CDR3, as DNA: TGCAGCGTAGGACGGAGGATGAACACTGAAGCTTTCTTT. Full variable domain (rest looked up from reference TRBV29-1 and TRBJ1-1): SAVISQKPSRDICQRGTSLTIQCQVDSQVTMMFWYRQQPGQSLTLIATANQGSEATYESGFVIDKFPISRPNLTFSTLTVSNMSPEDSSIYLCSVGRRMNTEAFFGQGTRLTVV.

V and J are TRBV11-1 and TRBJ2-7; 7 positions agree with TRBD1. The CDR3 loop spans 13 amino acids. From germline, CDR1 is SGHAT and CDR2 FQDESV (reference sequence). With 1 base clipped from V and 5 bases from J, the junction kept 2 bases outside the gene matches. This CDR3 is CASSLDRGDEQYF. CDR3 in DNA: TGTGCCAGCAGCTTAGACAGGGGTGACGAGCAGTACTTC.

This chain links TRBV11-2 with TRBJ2-5; D remains unclear. The germline V and J ends were trimmed by 4 bases and 4 bases, with 13 bases remaining between them. Germline V gene sequence: CDR1 SGHAT, CDR2 FQNNGV. CDR3 length equals 14 residues. The CDR3 nucleotides are TGTGCCAGCAGCTCACCCGAGGTTCCAGAGACCCAGTACTTC. Its protein is CASSSPEVPETQYF.

This clone was seen a few times. CDR3 sequence: CSVTDWRVSYEQYF. In DNA, the CDR3 is TGCAGCGTCACTGACTGGCGAGTCTCCTACGAGCAGTACTTC. J is TRBJ2-7 and V is TRBV29-1; D is undetermined. The CDR3 loop spans 14 amino acids. The V end lost 6 bases, the J end lost 0 bases, and 15 bases lay between the germline ends. CDR1 and CDR2 from the germline V gene are SQVTM and ANQGSEA.

This rearrangement joins TRBV2 to TRBJ1-5; 7 positions match TRBD1. The CDR3 has 18 residues. Per the germline V gene, CDR1 is SNHLY and CDR2 is FYNNEI. The V segment lost 6 bases and the J segment 0 bases; nucleotides outside the gene matches: 14. The CDR3 DNA sequence: TGTGCCAGCAGCCCCCGGGACAGACTACCATATAGCAATCAGCCCCAGCATTTT. This codes for CASSPRDRLPYSNQPQHF.

V gene TRBV18 combines with J gene TRBJ2-3, with D possibly being TRBD2 (6 bases). The CDR3 sequence is 14 residues long. Germline V gene sequence: CDR1 KGHSH, CDR2 LQKENI. V was cut by 2 bases and J by 6 bases, with 12 bases left in between. CDR3 in amino acids: CASSPAGLGDTQYF. The CDR3 DNA follows: TGTGCCAGCTCACCAGCGGGGCTCGGGGATACGCAGTATTTT.

This chain joins TRBV5-1 and TRBJ2-1; 9 bases fit TRBD2. The V gene's germline CDR1 is SGHRS and CDR2 YFSETQ. The J segment lost 0 bases and the V segment lost 0 bases, leaving 7 bases of the junction unmatched. The length of the CDR3 is 18 residues. The CDR3 loop reads CASSLAWTSESSYNEQFF. For the CDR3, the DNA is TGCGCCAGCAGCTTGGCCTGGACTAGCGAGAGCTCCTACAATGAGCAGTTCTTC.

The chain links TRBV15 to TRBJ2-7, with TRBD2 matching over 12 bases. The CDR3 consists of 17 residues. Germline V lookup: CDR1 LNHNV, CDR2 YYDKDF (reference sequence). Unmatched junction bases numbered 6, after V lost 0 bases and J lost 3 bases. The CDR3 loop is CATSRDGTSGRIYEQYF. The CDR3 region has the DNA TGTGCCACCAGCAGAGACGGGACTAGCGGGCGGATCTACGAGCAGTACTTC.

This clone was seen a single time. CDR3 loop: CASIPRGRILGNTIYF. CDR3 DNA: TGTGCCAGCATTCCTAGGGGTCGAATCCTTGGAAACACCATATATTTT. This rearrangement joins TRBV2 to TRBJ1-3, with a possible D match to TRBD1 (5 bases). This CDR3 contains 16 residues. V lost 7 bases and J lost 3, with 19 bases in between. Germline V lookup: CDR1 SNHLY, CDR2 FYNNEI.

The J gene is TRBJ2-2, the V gene TRBV5-5; 9 bases are shared with TRBD1. The CDR3 runs 15 residues. V lost 4 bases and J lost 6; bases outside the gene matches: 7. The V gene's germline CDR1 is SGHKS and CDR2 YYEKEE (reference sequence). CDR3 protein: CASSPDRGRAGELFF. The CDR3 region has the DNA TGTGCCAGCAGCCCCGACAGGGGGAGGGCCGGGGAGCTGTTTTTT. Combining the CDR3 with reference TRBV5-5 and TRBJ2-2 gives the whole variable domain DAGVTQSPTHLIKTRGQQVTLRCSPISGHKSVSWYQQVLGQGPQFIFQYYEKEERGRGNFPDRFSARQFPNYSSELNVNALLLGDSALYLCASSPDRGRAGELFFGEGSRLTVL.

This clone has only a few counts. The chain combines TRBV29-1 with TRBJ1-3; D remains unclear. The V end lost 4 bases, the J end lost 4 bases, and 5 bases lay between the germline ends. Germline V gene lookup returns CDR1 SQVTM and CDR2 ANQGSEA. The CDR3 consists of 11 residues. The CDR3 reads CSVGIGNTIYF. The CDR3, as DNA: TGCAGCGTTGGGATAGGAAACACCATATATTTT.

CDR3 region: CASSQDVFGVNQPQHF. CDR3 DNA: TGTGCCAGCAGCCAAGATGTATTCGGAGTCAATCAGCCCCAGCATTTT. The rearrangement joins TRBV4-2 to TRBJ1-5; D remains unclear. Per germline, CDR1 LGHNA and CDR2 YNFKEQ. This CDR3 has 16 residues. V was clipped by 0 bases and J by 3 bases, with 12 bases between them.

This chain links TRBV9 with TRBJ2-5, with TRBD2 matching 8 bases. The CDR3 is 17 amino acids. Germline loops: CDR1 SGDLS, CDR2 YYNGEE. J gave up 5 bases and V 0 bases, and 12 bases lay outside the gene matches. CDR3 amino acids: CASSVGGGAGDLETQYF. The DNA for the CDR3 is TGTGCCAGCAGCGTAGGGGGTGGAGCGGGAGATTTGGAGACCCAGTACTTC.

The rearrangement joins TRBV6-1 to TRBJ2-2, with D perhaps being TRBD1 or TRBD2 (5 bases each). The CDR3 covers 15 residues. V was cut by 6 bases and J by 5 bases, with 16 bases left in between. Germline loops: CDR1 MNHNS, CDR2 SASEGT. CDR3 sequence (DNA): TGTGCCAGCAGCGGTACCGGGACCCTGACCGGGGAGCTGTTTTTT. Translation gives CASSGTGTLTGELFF.

The chain links TRBV7-3 to TRBJ2-5, with D unresolved. V was clipped by 5 bases and J by 2 bases, with 9 bases between them. This CDR3 region has 13 residues. CDR1 is SGHTA and CDR2 is FQGTGA in the germline V gene. CDR3 residues: CASSPKGQETQYF. CDR3 DNA sequence: TGTGCCAGCAGCCCAAAGGGTCAAGAGACCCAGTACTTC.

The chain is built from TRBV5-5 and TRBJ2-7; 9 bases agree with TRBD1. In germline, CDR1 is SGHKS, CDR2 YYEKEE (reference sequence). This CDR3 comprises 15 residues. Trimming at V came to 4 bases and at J to 6 bases, leaving 11 bases not matched to a gene. CDR3: CASSPWTGDWFEQYF. The CDR3 nucleotides are TGTGCCAGCAGCCCTTGGACAGGGGATTGGTTCGAGCAGTACTTC. Using reference TRBV5-5 and TRBJ2-7 for the parts outside the CDR3, the full variable domain is DAGVTQSPTHLIKTRGQQVTLRCSPISGHKSVSWYQQVLGQGPQFIFQYYEKEERGRGNFPDRFSARQFPNYSSELNVNALLLGDSALYLCASSPWTGDWFEQYFGPGTRLTVT.

This clone was picked up one time. V is TRBV30 and J is TRBJ2-6, with D unresolved. V shed 8 bases and J shed 3 bases, with 17 bases lying between them. Germline-derived CDR1 and CDR2 are GTSNPN and SVGIG (reference sequence). The CDR3 contains 15 residues. The DNA of the CDR3 is TGTGCCACTCCCCCTTATTTTAGTGGGGCCAACGTCCTGACTTTC. It translates to CATPPYFSGANVLTF.

This rearrangement joins TRBV11-2 to TRBJ2-3; D gene uncertain. V dropped 5 bases and J dropped 2 bases, with 20 bases sitting between them. In germline, CDR1 is SGHAT, CDR2 FQNNGV. The CDR3 length is 17 residues. The CDR3 is CASSLRTRGPITDTQYF. Written as DNA, the CDR3 is TGTGCCAGCAGCCTACGGACCCGAGGTCCTATCACAGATACGCAGTATTTT.

The chain links TRBV10-3 to TRBJ1-2; tentatively, D is TRBD1 (5 bases). Germline V CDR1 and CDR2: ENHRY, SYGVKD. CDR3 length: 15 residues. The V end lost 7 bases, the J end lost 0 bases, and 15 bases lay between the germline ends. CDR3 nucleotides: TGTGCCATCACCGGGACCGTCAAAGCTAACTATGGCTACACCTTC. This codes for CAITGTVKANYGYTF.

V usage is TRBV2 and J usage is TRBJ2-5, with a tentative D call TRBD1 (6 bases). V gave up 5 bases and J gave up 3 bases, with 7 bases separating them. This CDR3 region has 12 residues. Per germline, CDR1 SNHLY and CDR2 FYNNEI. This CDR3 is CASSPGEETQYF. The CDR3, as DNA: TGTGCCAGCAGTCCAGGGGAAGAGACCCAGTACTTC.

The rearrangement uses TRBV23-1 and TRBJ1-1, with D unresolved. TRBV23-1 is marked as an open reading frame, function uncertain. The CDR3 is 12 residues long. The V end lost 8 bases, the J end lost 0 bases, and 7 bases lay between the germline ends. The CDR3 DNA reads as TGCGCCAGCGGGCGTATGAACACTGAAGCTTTCTTT. Amino acids: CASGRMNTEAFF.

Written as DNA, the CDR3 is TGCGCCAGCAGCTTGGTGGGGTTCGATTCACCCCTCCACTTT. Translating it yields CASSLVGFDSPLHF. V is TRBV5-1 and J is TRBJ1-6; D is ambiguous. CDR1 is SGHRS, CDR2 YFSETQ, per germline. The CDR3 has 14 residues. V lost 0 bases and J lost 8, with 9 bases in between.